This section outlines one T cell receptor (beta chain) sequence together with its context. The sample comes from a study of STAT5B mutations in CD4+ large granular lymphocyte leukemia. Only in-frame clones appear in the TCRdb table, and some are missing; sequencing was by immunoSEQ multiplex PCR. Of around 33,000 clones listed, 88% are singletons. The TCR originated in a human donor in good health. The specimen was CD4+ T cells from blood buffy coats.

CDR3 in amino acids: CASSTAGTGIYGYTF. CDR3 nucleotides: TGTGCCAGTAGTACAGCCGGGACAGGGATCTATGGCTACACCTTC. This chain links TRBV19 with TRBJ1-2; 9 nucleotides match TRBD1. Unmatched junction bases numbered 7, after V lost 4 bases and J lost 4 bases. Germline V gene sequence: CDR1 LNHDA, CDR2 SQIVND (reference sequence). The CDR3 runs to 15 residues.